This T cell receptor (beta chain) was captured by sequencing in a study of spatial heterogeneity in lung cancer. TCRdb called the 5' RACE reads again in MiXCR, with one record for every CDR3 protein. Altogether under 5,000 distinct CDR3 sequences are present, 8.4% being singletons, with the ten largest covering around a third. Study-wide points: Counts of expanded intratumoral alpha and beta TCRs tracked tumor mutation counts.

V was pared by 0 bases and J by 1 base, with 5 bases of the junction left unmatched. Germline V CDR1 and CDR2: MGHRA, YSYEKL. The CDR3 is 16 residues long. This clonotype is medium-sized in the sample. Its antigen is currently unknown. Time point in this sample: sample taken at primary tumor resection. Untreated early-stage non-small cell lung cancer patients, 72 in total, were the donors. The TCR comes from a male donor with early-stage non-small cell lung cancer. This specimen consisted of lung tumor tissue, obtained at surgery. V gene TRBV4-1 combines with J gene TRBJ2-7; 8 bases match TRBD2. As DNA, the CDR3 is TGCGCCAGCAGCCAAGATCGGGGGGGCAGGTCCTACGAGCAGTACTTC. It specifies CASSQDRGGRSYEQYF.